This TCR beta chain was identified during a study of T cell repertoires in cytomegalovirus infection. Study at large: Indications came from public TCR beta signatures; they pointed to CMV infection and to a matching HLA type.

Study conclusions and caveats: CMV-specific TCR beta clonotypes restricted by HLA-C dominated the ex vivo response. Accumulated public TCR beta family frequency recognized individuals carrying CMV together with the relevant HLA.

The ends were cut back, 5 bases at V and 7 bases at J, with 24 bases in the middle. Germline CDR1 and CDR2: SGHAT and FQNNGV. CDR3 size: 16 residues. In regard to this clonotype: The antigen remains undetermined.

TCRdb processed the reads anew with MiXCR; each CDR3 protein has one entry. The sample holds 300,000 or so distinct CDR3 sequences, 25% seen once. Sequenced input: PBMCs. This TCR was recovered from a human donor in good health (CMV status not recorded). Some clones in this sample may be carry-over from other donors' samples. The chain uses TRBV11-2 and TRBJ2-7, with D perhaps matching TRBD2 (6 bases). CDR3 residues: CASSPEVVAVPREQYF. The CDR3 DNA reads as TGTGCCAGCAGCCCCGAGGTGGTAGCGGTCCCAAGGGAGCAGTACTTC. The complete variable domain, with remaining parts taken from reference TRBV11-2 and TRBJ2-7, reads EAGVAQSPRYKIIEKRQSVAFWCNPISGHATLYWYQQILGQGPKLLIQFQNNGVVDDSQLPKDRFSAERLKGVDSTLKIQPAKLEDSAVYLCASSPEVVAVPREQYFGPGTRLTVT.